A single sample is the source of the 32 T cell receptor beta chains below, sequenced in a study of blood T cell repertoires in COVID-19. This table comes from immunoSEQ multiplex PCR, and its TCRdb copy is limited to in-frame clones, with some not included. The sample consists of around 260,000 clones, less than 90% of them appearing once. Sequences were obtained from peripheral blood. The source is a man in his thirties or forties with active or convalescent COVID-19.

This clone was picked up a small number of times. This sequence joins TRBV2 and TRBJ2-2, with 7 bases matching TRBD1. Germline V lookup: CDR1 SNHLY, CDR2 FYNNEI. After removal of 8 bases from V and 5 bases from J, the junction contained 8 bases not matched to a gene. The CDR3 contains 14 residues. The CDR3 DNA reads TGTGCCAGCGGGGGACAGAGTGTGACCGGGGAGCTGTTTTTT. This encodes CASGGQSVTGELFF. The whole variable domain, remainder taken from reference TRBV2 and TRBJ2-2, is EPEVTQTPSHQVTQMGQEVILRCVPISNHLYFYWYRQILGQKVEFLVSFYNNEISEKSEIFDDQFSVERPDGSNFTLKIRSTKLEDSAMYFCASGGQSVTGELFFGEGSRLTVL.

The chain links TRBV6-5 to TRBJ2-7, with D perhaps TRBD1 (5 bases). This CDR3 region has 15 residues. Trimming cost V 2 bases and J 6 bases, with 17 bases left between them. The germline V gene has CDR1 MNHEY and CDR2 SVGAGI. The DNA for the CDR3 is TGTGCCAGCAGTTACACCGACGTACAGGATATCGAGCAGTACTTC. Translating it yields CASSYTDVQDIEQYF.

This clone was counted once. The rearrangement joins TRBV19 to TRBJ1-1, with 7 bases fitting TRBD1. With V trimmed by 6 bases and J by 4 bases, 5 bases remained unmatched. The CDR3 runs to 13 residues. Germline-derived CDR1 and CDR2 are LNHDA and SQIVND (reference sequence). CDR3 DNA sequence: TGTGCCAGTAGGGATGACAGGGCCACTGAAGCTTTCTTT. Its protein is CASRDDRATEAFF.

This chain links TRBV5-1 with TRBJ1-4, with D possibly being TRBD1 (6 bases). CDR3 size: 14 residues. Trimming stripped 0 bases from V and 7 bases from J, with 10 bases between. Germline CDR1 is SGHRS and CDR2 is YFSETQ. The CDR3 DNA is TGCGCCAGCAGCTTGGAGGGCAGGGGTGAAAAACTGTTTTTT. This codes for CASSLEGRGEKLFF.

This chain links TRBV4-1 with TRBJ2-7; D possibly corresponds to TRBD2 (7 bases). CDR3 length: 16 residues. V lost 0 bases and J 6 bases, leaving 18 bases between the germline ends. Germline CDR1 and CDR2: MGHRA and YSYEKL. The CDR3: CASSQDMARGHPEQYF. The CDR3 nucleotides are TGCGCCAGCAGCCAAGATATGGCGCGGGGGCACCCCGAGCAGTACTTC.

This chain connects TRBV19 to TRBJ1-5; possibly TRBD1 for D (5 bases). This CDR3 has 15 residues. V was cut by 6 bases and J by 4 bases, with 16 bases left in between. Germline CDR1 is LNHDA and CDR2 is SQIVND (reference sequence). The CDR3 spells CASRGTGTGNQPQHF. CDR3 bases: TGTGCCAGTAGGGGGACCGGGACTGGGAATCAGCCCCAGCATTTT.

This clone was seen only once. The CDR3 reads CATCLGWGLGGNEQFF. In DNA form, the CDR3 reads TGTGCCACCTGCCTAGGGTGGGGCTTGGGGGGCAATGAGCAGTTCTTC. The chain joins TRBV10-3 to TRBJ2-1, with D tentatively TRBD2 (6 bases). The CDR3 covers 16 residues. The V end was cut by 10 bases, the J end by 6 bases, with 25 bases between. Germline lookup yields CDR1 ENHRY and CDR2 SYGVKD.

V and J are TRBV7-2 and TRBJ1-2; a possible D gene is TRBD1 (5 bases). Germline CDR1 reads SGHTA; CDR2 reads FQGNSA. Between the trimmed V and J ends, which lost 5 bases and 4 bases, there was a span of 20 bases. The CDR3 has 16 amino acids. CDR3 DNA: TGTGCCAGCAGCCCGTTCGGGGGGGTTCCGGTCTATGGCTACACCTTC. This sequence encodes CASSPFGGVPVYGYTF. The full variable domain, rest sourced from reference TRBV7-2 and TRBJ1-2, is GAGVSQSPSNKVTEKGKDVELRCDPISGHTALYWYRQSLGQGLEFLIYFQGNSAPDKSGLPSDRFSAERTGGSVSTLTIQRTQQEDSAVYLCASSPFGGVPVYGYTFGSGTRLTVV.

CDR3 nucleotide sequence: TGCGCCAGCAGCTTGGTACAGGGGCCCACAGATACGCAGTATTTT. This codes for CASSLVQGPTDTQYF. V is TRBV5-1 and J is TRBJ2-3; 7 positions agree with TRBD1. The junction had 3 bases not matched to a gene; V was cut back by 0 bases and J by 2 bases. Germline lookup yields CDR1 SGHRS and CDR2 YFSETQ. This CDR3 contains 15 residues.

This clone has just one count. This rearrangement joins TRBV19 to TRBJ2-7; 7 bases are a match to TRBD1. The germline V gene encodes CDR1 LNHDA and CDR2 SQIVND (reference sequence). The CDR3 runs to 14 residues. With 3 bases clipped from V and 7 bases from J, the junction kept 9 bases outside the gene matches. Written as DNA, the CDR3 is TGTGCCAGTAGTATCACAGGGGCGCTTGGGGAGCAGTACTTC. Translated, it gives CASSITGALGEQYF.

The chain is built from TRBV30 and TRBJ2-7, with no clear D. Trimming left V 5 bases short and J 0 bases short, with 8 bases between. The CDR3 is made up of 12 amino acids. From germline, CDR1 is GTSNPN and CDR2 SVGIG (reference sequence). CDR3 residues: CAWGISSYEQYF. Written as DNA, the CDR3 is TGTGCCTGGGGGATTAGCTCCTACGAGCAGTACTTC.

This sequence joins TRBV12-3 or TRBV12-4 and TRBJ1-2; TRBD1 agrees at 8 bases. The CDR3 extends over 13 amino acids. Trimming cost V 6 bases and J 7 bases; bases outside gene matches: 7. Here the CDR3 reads CASRSDRGGGYTF. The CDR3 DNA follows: TGTGCCAGCAGGTCCGACAGGGGTGGTGGCTACACCTTC.

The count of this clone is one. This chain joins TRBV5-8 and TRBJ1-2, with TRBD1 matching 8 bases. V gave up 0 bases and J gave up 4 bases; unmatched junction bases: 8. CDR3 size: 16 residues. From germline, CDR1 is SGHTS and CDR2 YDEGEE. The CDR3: CASSLAGAGGAYGYTF. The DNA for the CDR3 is TGTGCCAGCAGCTTGGCCGGGGCAGGGGGCGCCTATGGCTACACCTTC.

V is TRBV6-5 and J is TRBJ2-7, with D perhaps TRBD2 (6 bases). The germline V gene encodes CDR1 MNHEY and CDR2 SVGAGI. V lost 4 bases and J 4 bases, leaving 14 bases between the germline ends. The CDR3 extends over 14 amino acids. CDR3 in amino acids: CASSSEGRYYEQYF. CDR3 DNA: TGTGCCAGCAGTTCAGAGGGGAGGTATTACGAGCAGTACTTC.

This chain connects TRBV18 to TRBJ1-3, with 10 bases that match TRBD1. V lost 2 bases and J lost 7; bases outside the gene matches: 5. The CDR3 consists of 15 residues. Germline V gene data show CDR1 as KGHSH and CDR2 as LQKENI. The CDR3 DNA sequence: TGTGCCAGCTCACCAGAGTTGACAGGGGGCAACACCATATATTTT. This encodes CASSPELTGGNTIYF.

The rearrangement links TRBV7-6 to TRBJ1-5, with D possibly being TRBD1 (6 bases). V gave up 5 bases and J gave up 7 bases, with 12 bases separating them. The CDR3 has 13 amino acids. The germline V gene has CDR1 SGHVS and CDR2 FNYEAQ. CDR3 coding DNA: TGTGCCAGCAGCGAACACAGGGACCAGCCCCAGCATTTT. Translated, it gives CASSEHRDQPQHF.

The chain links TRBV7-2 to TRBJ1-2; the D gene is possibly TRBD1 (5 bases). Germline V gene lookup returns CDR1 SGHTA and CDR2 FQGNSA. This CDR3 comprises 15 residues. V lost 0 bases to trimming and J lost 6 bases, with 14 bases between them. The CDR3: CASSLAWEGFDGYTF. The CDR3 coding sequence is TGTGCCAGCAGCTTAGCGTGGGAGGGGTTCGATGGCTACACCTTC.

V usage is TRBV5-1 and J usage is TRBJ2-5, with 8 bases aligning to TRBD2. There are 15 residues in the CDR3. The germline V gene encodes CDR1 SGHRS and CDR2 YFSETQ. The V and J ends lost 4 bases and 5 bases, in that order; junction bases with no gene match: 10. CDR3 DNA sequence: TGCGCCAGCAGCCCTGGGGGACTAGGTTGGGAGACCCAGTACTTC. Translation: CASSPGGLGWETQYF.

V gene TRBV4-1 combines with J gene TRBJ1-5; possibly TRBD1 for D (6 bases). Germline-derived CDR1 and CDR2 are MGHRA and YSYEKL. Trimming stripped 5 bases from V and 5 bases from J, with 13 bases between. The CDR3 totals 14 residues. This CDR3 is CASSSTGIYQPQHF. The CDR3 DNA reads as TGCGCCAGCAGCTCGACAGGCATCTATCAGCCCCAGCATTTT.

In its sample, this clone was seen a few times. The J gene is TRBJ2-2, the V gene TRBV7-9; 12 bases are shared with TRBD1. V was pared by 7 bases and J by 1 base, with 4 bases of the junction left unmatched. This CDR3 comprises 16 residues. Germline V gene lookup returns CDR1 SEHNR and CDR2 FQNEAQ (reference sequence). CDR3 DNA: TGTGCCAGCATGGGACAGGGGGCTATGAACACCGGGGAGCTGTTTTTT. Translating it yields CASMGQGAMNTGELFF.

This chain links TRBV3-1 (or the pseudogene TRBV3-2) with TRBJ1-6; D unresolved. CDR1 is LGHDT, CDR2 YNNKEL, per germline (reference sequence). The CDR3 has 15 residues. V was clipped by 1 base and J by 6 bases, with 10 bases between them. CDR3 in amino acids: CASSQGREINSPLHF. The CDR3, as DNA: TGTGCCAGCAGCCAAGGCCGGGAGATTAATTCACCCCTCCACTTT.

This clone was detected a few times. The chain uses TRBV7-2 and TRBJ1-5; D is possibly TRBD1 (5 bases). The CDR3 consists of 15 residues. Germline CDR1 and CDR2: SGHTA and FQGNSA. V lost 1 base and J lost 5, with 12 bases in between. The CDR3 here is CASSLDIGGDQPQHF. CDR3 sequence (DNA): TGTGCCAGCAGCTTAGATATTGGAGGGGATCAGCCCCAGCATTTT.

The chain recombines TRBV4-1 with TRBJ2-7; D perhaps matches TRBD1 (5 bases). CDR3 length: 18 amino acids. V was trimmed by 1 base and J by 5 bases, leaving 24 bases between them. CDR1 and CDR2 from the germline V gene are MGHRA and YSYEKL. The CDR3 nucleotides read TGCGCCAGCAGCCAAGGTCTGGCAGGGCTCATAGGTACGGACGAGCAGTACTTC. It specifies CASSQGLAGLIGTDEQYF.

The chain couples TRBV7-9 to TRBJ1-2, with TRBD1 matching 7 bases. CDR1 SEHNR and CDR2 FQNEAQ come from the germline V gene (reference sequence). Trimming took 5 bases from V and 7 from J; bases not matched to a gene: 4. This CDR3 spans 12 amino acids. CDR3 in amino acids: CASSPGGFGYTF. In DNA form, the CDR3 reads TGTGCCAGCAGCCCAGGGGGATTTGGCTACACCTTC.

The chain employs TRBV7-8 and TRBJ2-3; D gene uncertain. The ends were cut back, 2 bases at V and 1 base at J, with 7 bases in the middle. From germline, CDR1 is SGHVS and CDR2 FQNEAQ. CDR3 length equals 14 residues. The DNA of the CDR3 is TGTGCCAGCAGCTTAACCCAGGGCACAGATACGCAGTATTTT. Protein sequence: CASSLTQGTDTQYF.

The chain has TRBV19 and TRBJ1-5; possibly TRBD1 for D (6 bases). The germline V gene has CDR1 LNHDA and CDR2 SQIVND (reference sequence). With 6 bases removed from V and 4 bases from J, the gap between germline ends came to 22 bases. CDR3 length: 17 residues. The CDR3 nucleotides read TGTGCCAGTAGCAAACTGATGATCGGACAGCAGAATCAGCCCCAGCATTTT. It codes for CASSKLMIGQQNQPQHF. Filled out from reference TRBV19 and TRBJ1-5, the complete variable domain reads DGGITQSPKYLFRKEGQNVTLSCEQNLNHDAMYWYRQDPGQGLRLIYYSQIVNDFQKGDIAEGYSVSREKKESFPLTVTSAQKNPTAFYLCASSKLMIGQQNQPQHFGDGTRLSIL.

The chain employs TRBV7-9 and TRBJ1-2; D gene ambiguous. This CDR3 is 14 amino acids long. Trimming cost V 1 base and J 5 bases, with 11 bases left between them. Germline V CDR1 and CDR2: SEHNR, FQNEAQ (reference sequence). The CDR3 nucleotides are TGTGCCAGCAGCTTAGGCGGCAGCGCATATGGCTACACCTTC. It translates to CASSLGGSAYGYTF.

In DNA form, the CDR3 reads TGTGCCAGCAGCCAAGACAGGGGATCCAGCGGGGGTACCTACAATGAGCAGTTCTTC. This gives the protein CASSQDRGSSGGTYNEQFF. This chain joins TRBV4-2 and TRBJ2-1; 8 bases fit TRBD2. V gave up 0 bases and J gave up 2 bases; unmatched junction bases: 12. The CDR3 totals 19 residues. Germline V gives CDR1 LGHNA, CDR2 YNFKEQ.

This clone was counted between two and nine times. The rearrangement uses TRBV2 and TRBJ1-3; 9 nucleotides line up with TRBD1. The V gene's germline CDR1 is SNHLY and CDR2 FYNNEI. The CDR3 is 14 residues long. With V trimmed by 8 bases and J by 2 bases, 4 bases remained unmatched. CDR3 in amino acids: CASGGQGAGNTIYF. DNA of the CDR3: TGTGCCAGCGGGGGACAGGGAGCTGGAAACACCATATATTTT. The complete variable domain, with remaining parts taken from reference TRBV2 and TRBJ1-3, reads EPEVTQTPSHQVTQMGQEVILRCVPISNHLYFYWYRQILGQKVEFLVSFYNNEISEKSEIFDDQFSVERPDGSNFTLKIRSTKLEDSAMYFCASGGQGAGNTIYFGEGSWLTVV.

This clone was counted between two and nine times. The CDR3 loop reads CASTNRGYGYTF. As DNA, the CDR3 is TGTGCCAGCACCAATAGGGGGTATGGCTACACCTTC. The rearrangement joins TRBV12-3 or TRBV12-4 to TRBJ1-2; a possible D gene is TRBD1 (6 bases). The CDR3 covers 12 residues. V lost 7 bases to trimming and J lost 5 bases, with 11 bases between them.

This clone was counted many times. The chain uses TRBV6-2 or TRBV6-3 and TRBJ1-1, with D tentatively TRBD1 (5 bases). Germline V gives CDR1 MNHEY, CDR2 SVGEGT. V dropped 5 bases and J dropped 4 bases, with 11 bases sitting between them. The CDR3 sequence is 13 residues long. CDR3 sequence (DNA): TGTGCCAGCAGTGCAGGGTCCACCACTGAAGCTTTCTTT. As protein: CASSAGSTTEAFF.

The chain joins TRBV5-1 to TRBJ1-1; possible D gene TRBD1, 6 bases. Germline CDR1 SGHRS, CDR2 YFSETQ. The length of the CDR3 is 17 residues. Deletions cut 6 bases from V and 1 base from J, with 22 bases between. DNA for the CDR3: TGCGCCAGCAAGCTAGGGGGGGCCCAAAATGAGAACACTGAAGCTTTCTTT. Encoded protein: CASKLGGAQNENTEAFF.